This T cell receptor beta chain was identified in a study of blood T cell repertoires in COVID-19. Study in general: The analysed material was cDNA or gDNA that came from T cells, B-cell-depleted T cells, or PBMCs.

Participants were placed into cohorts based on the clinical history they reported. Recovered Cohort 3 donors showed two negative PCRs, clearance, or symptom resolution. The protocol was immunoSEQ multiplex PCR, while the TCRdb copy is restricted to in-frame clones and leaves out a portion. The table shows a few hundred thousand clones, with more than 85% occurring only once. The specimen sequenced was PBMCs or T cells enriched from blood (not recorded which). This sequence originates from a woman aged 30 to 39 who had recovered from COVID-19.

Here the CDR3 reads CASSSDRGRVYGYTF. The CDR3 region has the DNA TGTGCCAGCAGCTCGGACAGGGGACGGGTCTATGGCTACACCTTC. The chain links TRBV6-5 to TRBJ1-2; the match to TRBD1 covers 9 bases. In germline, CDR1 is MNHEY, CDR2 SVGAGI. The J segment lost 4 bases and the V segment lost 6 bases, leaving 9 bases of the junction unmatched. CDR3 size: 15 residues.